The 10 T cell receptor beta chains below all came from one sample that was sequenced in a study of blood T cells in healthy people across ages (dated by TCRdb to 2014 to 2015). Libraries were made using 5' RACE. Instrument on record: Illumina HiSeq 2500. A second PCR of roughly 6 to 12 cycles was performed with a sample-barcoded 5' primer and a J-beta primer mix. TCRdb passed the public sequencing reads through fastp at Q25 and MiXCR, retaining productive beta sequences. Entries are consolidated by CDR3 protein sequence, retaining the most common genes and DNA. The sample profile shows around 820,000 distinct CDR3 sequences; about 25% of them were found once. Clones ranked in the top ten supply under 4% of the sample. These data were also reused for a study on T cells of mothers and their children.

The sample comprised blood. All receptors come from a boy aged 10-17 years in good health.

Only a few counts were recorded for this clonotype. V gene TRBV6-1 combines with J gene TRBJ1-2; D is unclear. CDR1 MNHNS and CDR2 SASEGT come from the germline V gene. Deletions cut 0 bases from V and 4 bases from J, with 9 bases between. CDR3 size: 14 residues. CDR3 amino acids: CASSEAEGGYGYTF. The CDR3 DNA follows: TGTGCCAGCAGTGAAGCGGAGGGCGGCTATGGCTACACCTTC.

The chain joins TRBV28 to TRBJ2-7; TRBD2 agrees at 10 bases. The CDR3 consists of 15 residues. Germline V CDR1 and CDR2: MDHEN, SYDVKM. Trimming cost V 2 bases and J 7 bases; bases outside gene matches: 8. CDR3 in DNA: TGTGCCAGCAGTTTAACCGGGACTAGCGTCGGGGAGCAGTACTTC. Protein: CASSLTGTSVGEQYF.

V and J are TRBV6-5 and TRBJ1-1; no definite D call. CDR1 and CDR2 from the germline V gene are MNHEY and SVGAGI. V lost 0 bases and J 1 base, leaving 9 bases between the germline ends. The CDR3 contains 15 residues. The CDR3 region is CASSYSLPANTEAFF. The DNA for the CDR3 is TGTGCCAGCAGTTACTCTCTTCCGGCGAACACTGAAGCTTTCTTT.

This clonotype was picked up a small number of times. The genes are TRBV18 and TRBJ2-1, with 8 bases lining up with TRBD2. V trimming: 0 bases; J trimming: 3 bases; junction bases outside the gene matches: 13. CDR1 and CDR2 from the germline V gene are KGHSH and LQKENI. This CDR3 comprises 19 residues. The DNA for the CDR3 is TGTGCCAGCTCACCACCTACGGATCTCCTAGCGGGTCACTACAATGAGCAGTTCTTC. Translation gives CASSPPTDLLAGHYNEQFF.

The chain has TRBV6-5 and TRBJ2-5, with D possibly matching TRBD1 (5 bases). Germline V gene data show CDR1 as MNHEY and CDR2 as SVGAGI. Trimming stripped 2 bases from V and 11 bases from J, with 15 bases between. The CDR3 is 13 amino acids. This CDR3 reads CASSYVNLQEQYF. In nucleotides, the CDR3 is TGTGCCAGCAGTTACGTAAACTTACAGGAGCAGTACTTC.

This clonotype was picked up a small number of times. V usage is TRBV4-1 and J usage is TRBJ2-5, with 7 nucleotides matching TRBD2. The DNA end is more similar to TRBJ2-7, so the J call may be wrong. The CDR3 extends over 17 amino acids. Germline CDR1 MGHRA, CDR2 YSYEKL. The CDR3 DNA is TGCGCCAGCAGCCAAGTATCAGGTGTCGGGAGGAGCTACGAGCAGTACTTC. Its translation: CASSQVSGVGRSYEQYF.

This clonotype has at least ten counts. This chain connects TRBV18 to TRBJ2-7; D is perhaps TRBD1 (6 bases). From germline, CDR1 is KGHSH and CDR2 LQKENI. This CDR3 comprises 13 residues. Trimming left V 5 bases short and J 4 bases short, with 12 bases between. Here the CDR3 reads CASSAGARYEQYF. The CDR3 bases are TGTGCCAGCTCAGCAGGGGCGAGGTACGAGCAGTACTTC.

This clonotype has more than one count but fewer than ten. The rearrangement links TRBV19 to TRBJ2-3, with D perhaps TRBD2 (6 bases). CDR1 is LNHDA, CDR2 SQIVND, per germline (reference sequence). This CDR3 has 14 residues. Deletions cut 3 bases from V and 2 bases from J, with 9 bases between. The CDR3 DNA sequence: TGTGCCAGTAGTATCCCGGGAGACACAGATACGCAGTATTTT. Its protein product is CASSIPGDTDTQYF.

The V and J genes are TRBV7-9 and TRBJ2-5; 9 positions match TRBD2. V shed 1 base and J 3 bases; nucleotides not matched to a gene: 3. The CDR3 is 15 residues long. Germline CDR1 reads SEHNR; CDR2 reads FQNEAQ (reference sequence). The DNA for the CDR3 is TGTGCCAGCAGCTTAGTGGCTAGCGGGGAAGAGACCCAGTACTTC. Its protein is CASSLVASGEETQYF.

The table lists this clonotype with a few counts. V gene TRBV9 combines with J gene TRBJ2-1; TRBD1 might be the D (6 bases). Judging by the DNA end, TRBJ2-7 fits better; the J call may be wrong. This CDR3 contains 14 residues. Germline V gene data show CDR1 as SGDLS and CDR2 as YYNGEE. The CDR3 loop reads CASSVEGDSYEQYF. The CDR3 DNA reads TGTGCCAGCAGCGTAGAGGGGGACTCCTACGAGCAGTACTTC.